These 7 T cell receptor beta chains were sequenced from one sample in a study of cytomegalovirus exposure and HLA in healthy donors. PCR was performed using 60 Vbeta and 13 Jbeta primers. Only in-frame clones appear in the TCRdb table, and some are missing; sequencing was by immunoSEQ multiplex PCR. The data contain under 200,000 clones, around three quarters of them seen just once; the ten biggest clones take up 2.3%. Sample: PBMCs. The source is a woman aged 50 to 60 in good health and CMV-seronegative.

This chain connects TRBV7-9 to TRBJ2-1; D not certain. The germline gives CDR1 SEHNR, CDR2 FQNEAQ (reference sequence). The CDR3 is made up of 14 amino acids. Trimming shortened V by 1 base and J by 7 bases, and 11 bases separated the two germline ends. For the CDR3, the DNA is TGTGCCAGCAGCTTAGACCAGACATCGAATGAGCAGTTCTTC. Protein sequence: CASSLDQTSNEQFF.

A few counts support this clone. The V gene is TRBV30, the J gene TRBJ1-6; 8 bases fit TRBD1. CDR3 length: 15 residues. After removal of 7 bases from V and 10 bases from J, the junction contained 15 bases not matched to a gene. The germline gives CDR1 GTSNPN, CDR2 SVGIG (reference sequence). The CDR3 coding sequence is TGTGCCTACCACCCCGGGACAGGCATTTTCTCACCCCTCCACTTT. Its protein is CAYHPGTGIFSPLHF.

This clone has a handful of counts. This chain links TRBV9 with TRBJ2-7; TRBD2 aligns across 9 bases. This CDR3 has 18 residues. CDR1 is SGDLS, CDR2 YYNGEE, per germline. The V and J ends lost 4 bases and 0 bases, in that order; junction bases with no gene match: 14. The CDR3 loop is CASSPSGILRTSSYEQYF. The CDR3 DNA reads TGTGCCAGCAGCCCTAGCGGGATCCTCAGAACTAGCTCCTACGAGCAGTACTTC. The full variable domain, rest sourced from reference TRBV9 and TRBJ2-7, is DSGVTQTPKHLITATGQRVTLRCSPRSGDLSVYWYQQSLDQGLQFLIQYYNGEERAKGNILERFSAQQFPDLHSELNLSSLELGDSALYFCASSPSGILRTSSYEQYFGPGTRLTVT.

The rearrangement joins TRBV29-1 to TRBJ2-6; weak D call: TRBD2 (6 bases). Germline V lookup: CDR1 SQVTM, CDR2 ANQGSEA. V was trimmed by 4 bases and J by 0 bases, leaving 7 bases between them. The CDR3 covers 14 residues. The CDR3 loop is CSVGGVSGANVLTF. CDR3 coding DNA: TGCAGCGTTGGGGGGGTCTCTGGGGCCAACGTCCTGACTTTC.

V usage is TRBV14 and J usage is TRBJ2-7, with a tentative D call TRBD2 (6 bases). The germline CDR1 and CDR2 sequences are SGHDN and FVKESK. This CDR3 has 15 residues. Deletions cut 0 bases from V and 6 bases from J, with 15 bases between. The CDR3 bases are TGTGCCAGCAGCCAAGAGCTAGCGCTAAGTTCCGAGCAGTACTTC. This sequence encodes CASSQELALSSEQYF.

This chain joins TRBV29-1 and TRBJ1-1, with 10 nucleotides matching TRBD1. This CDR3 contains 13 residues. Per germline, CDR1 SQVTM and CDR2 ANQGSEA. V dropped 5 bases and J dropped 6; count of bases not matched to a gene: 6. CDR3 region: CSVSPGTGAEAFF. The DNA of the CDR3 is TGCAGCGTTTCCCCCGGGACAGGGGCTGAAGCTTTCTTT. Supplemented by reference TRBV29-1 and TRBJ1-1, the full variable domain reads SAVISQKPSRDICQRGTSLTIQCQVDSQVTMMFWYRQQPGQSLTLIATANQGSEATYESGFVIDKFPISRPNLTFSTLTVSNMSPEDSSIYLCSVSPGTGAEAFFGQGTRLTVV.

CDR3 in DNA: TGTGCCAGCAGCCCCTCGGGGCAGGGGGGATCCTACGAGCAGTACTTC. Its translation is CASSPSGQGGSYEQYF. The chain combines TRBV5-8 with TRBJ2-7, with a tentative D call TRBD1 (7 bases). Germline lookup yields CDR1 SGHTS and CDR2 YDEGEE. This CDR3 has 16 amino acids. V lost 4 bases, J lost 1 base, and 18 bases lay in between.